Here is one TCR beta chain with its context. The sample is drawn from a study of T-cell memory formation after mild COVID-19. The CDR3 loop spans 14 amino acids. Trimming removed 0 bases at V and 3 bases at J, with 10 bases between. Germline V gene sequence: CDR1 SQVTM, CDR2 ANQGSEA. TCRdb processed the 5' RACE reads anew with MiXCR; each CDR3 protein has one entry. The sample lists 150,000 to 200,000 distinct CDR3 sequences, 11% seen once, with 3% to 4% in the top ten. The sequence was collected from a young man who had mild COVID-19 (a few samples of this study predate the infection). Cell type and time point are not known. The gene calls are TRBV29-1 and TRBJ2-3, with D unresolved. The sequenced material came from PBMCs or a T cell subset sorted from them (not recorded which). In nucleotides, the CDR3 is TGCAGCGTTGAAGATTCGAAAAGAACAGATACGCAGTATTTT. Translation: CSVEDSKRTDTQYF.